One sample yielded the 30 T cell receptor beta chains listed below, sequenced in a study of immune characterization of retroperitoneal liposarcoma. A single record per CDR3 protein comes from TCRdb applying MiXCR to the PCR reads. The table has about 3,000 distinct CDR3 sequences, 46% seen once. The sequenced sample was tumor tissue. These TCRs come from a male donor with retroperitoneal liposarcoma.

The rearrangement uses TRBV12-3 or TRBV12-4 and TRBJ2-3, with 9 bases fitting TRBD2. V shed 7 bases, J shed 13 bases, and the junction held 12 bases outside the gene matches. The CDR3 sequence is 13 residues long. The CDR3, as DNA: TGTGCCAGCACCTATAGCGGGGGATCAGATAAGTATTTT. It is translated as CASTYSGGSDKYF.

This clonotype came up a few times. This chain links TRBV6-1 with TRBJ2-1, with TRBD2 matching over 12 bases. Germline V CDR1 and CDR2: MNHNS, SASEGT. This CDR3 region has 13 residues. Trimming at V came to 6 bases and at J to 10 bases, leaving 4 bases not matched to a gene. The CDR3 reads CASRTSGSGEQFF. As DNA, the CDR3 is TGTGCCAGCAGGACTAGCGGGAGTGGCGAGCAGTTCTTC.

The chain joins TRBV10-1 to TRBJ2-5; 14 bases match TRBD2. Looked up from germline, CDR1 is WNHNN and CDR2 is SYGVQD (reference sequence). CDR3 size: 17 residues. V lost 3 bases and J lost 4; bases outside the gene matches: 7. CDR3 DNA: TGCGCCAGCAGTGACCCGAGACTAGCGGGAGGGAGAGAGACCCAGTACTTC. This sequence encodes CASSDPRLAGGRETQYF.

Judged by abundance, this clonotype is medium-sized. The genes are TRBV11-2 and TRBJ2-1, with 9 bases aligning to TRBD2. Germline lookup yields CDR1 SGHAT and CDR2 FQNNGV. CDR3 length: 15 residues. V gave up 5 bases and J gave up 4 bases; unmatched junction bases: 6. The CDR3 protein is CASSPGLAPYNEQFF. CDR3 coding DNA: TGTGCCAGCAGCCCTGGACTAGCGCCATACAATGAGCAGTTCTTC.

The chain carries TRBV7-3 and TRBJ2-1, with 7 bases that match TRBD2. V lost 5 bases to trimming and J lost 7 bases; unmatched junction nucleotides: 8. CDR1 SGHTA and CDR2 FQGTGA come from the germline V gene. The CDR3 extends over 14 amino acids. Here the CDR3 reads CASSPTGGPNEQFF. The CDR3 region has the DNA TGTGCCAGCAGCCCTACGGGAGGACCTAATGAGCAGTTCTTC. The full variable domain, with the rest looked up from reference TRBV7-3 and TRBJ2-1, is GAGVSQTPSNKVTEKGKYVELRCDPISGHTALYWYRQSLGQGPEFLIYFQGTGAADDSGLPNDRFFAVRPEGSVSTLKIQRTERGDSAVYLCASSPTGGPNEQFFGPGTRLTVL.

On this clonotype: An end of the junction does not agree with germline; a read error may underlie this. The chain combines TRBV6-5 with TRBJ2-3; the D is unclear. This CDR3 is 13 amino acids long. The germline gives CDR1 MNHEY, CDR2 SVGAGI. CDR3 DNA: TGTGCCCGCACCCCCTTGGGCACAGATCCGCAGTATTTT. It yields the protein CARTPLGTDPQYF.

The chain is built from TRBV6-5 and TRBJ2-1; the D gene is possibly TRBD1 (5 bases). TRBJ2-7 matches the DNA end more closely, so the J call is doubtful. This CDR3 has 16 residues. Germline CDR1 is MNHEY and CDR2 is SVGAGI. The CDR3 coding sequence is TGTGCCAGCAGTGAAGGGGCCGATAGCTCCTACAATGAGCAGTACTTC. Protein: CASSEGADSSYNEQYF.

V gene TRBV3-1 combines with J gene TRBJ2-1, with D perhaps TRBD2 (5 bases). TRBJ2-7 matches the DNA end more closely, so the J call is doubtful. Germline assignment: CDR1 LGHDT and CDR2 YNNKEL (reference sequence). The length of the CDR3 is 12 residues. This chain's CDR3 is CASSLGAGEQYF. The CDR3 nucleotides read TGTGCCAGCAGCCTCGGCGCGGGTGAGCAGTACTTC.

By sample share, this clonotype is medium-sized (0.01 to 0.1%). The gene calls are TRBV6-1 and TRBJ2-7; D gene unclear. Germline lookup yields CDR1 MNHNS and CDR2 SASEGT. The CDR3 contains 13 residues. Trimming took off 3 bases at V and 2 bases at J, with 8 bases between the two ends. The DNA of the CDR3 is TGTGCCAGCAGTGAGACACCCGCCTACGAGCAGTACTTC. Its protein product is CASSETPAYEQYF.

V gene TRBV12-3 or TRBV12-4 combines with J gene TRBJ1-1; no reliable D call. The CDR3 has 11 residues. The V and J ends lost 8 bases and 4 bases respectively, with 8 bases between them. In DNA, the CDR3 is TGTGCCAGCCTTTCCCCCACTGAAGCTTTCTTT. This translates into CASLSPTEAFF.

This clonotype is classed as medium-sized. The chain joins TRBV4-1 to TRBJ1-1; D remains unclear. Germline V gene data show CDR1 as MGHRA and CDR2 as YSYEKL. The CDR3 has 11 amino acids. Between the trimmed V and J ends, which lost 3 bases and 6 bases, there was a span of 5 bases. The CDR3 DNA reads as TGCGCCAGCAGCCACGCTTCTGAAGCTTTCTTT. Encoded protein: CASSHASEAFF.

The chain combines TRBV5-6 with TRBJ2-1; D is perhaps TRBD2 (5 bases). V shed 4 bases and J shed 4 bases, with 15 bases lying between them. Per the germline V gene, CDR1 is SGHDT and CDR2 is YYEEEE. The CDR3 contains 15 residues. The DNA for the CDR3 is TGTGCCAGCAGCCAACTAGTTAGCGTGTACAATGAGCAGTTCTTC. Translating it yields CASSQLVSVYNEQFF.

This clonotype was seen a single time. This could be a read error, since a much larger clone is one nucleotide away. The chain is built from TRBV6-1 and TRBJ2-1; the match to TRBD2 covers 8 bases. J lost 10 bases, V lost 5 bases, and 13 bases had no gene match. This CDR3 spans 15 amino acids. Germline V CDR1 and CDR2: MNHNS, SASEGT. The CDR3 region is CASSYAREGNYEQFF. DNA of the CDR3: TGTGCCAGCAGTTACGCTCGGGAGGGCAACTACGAGCAGTTCTTC.

By its share, this clonotype is medium-sized. This rearrangement joins TRBV5-1 to TRBJ2-5; no firm D call. The J call may be faulty, since TRBJ2-7 better matches the DNA end. CDR1 SGHRS and CDR2 YFSETQ come from the germline V gene. The CDR3 extends over 13 amino acids. The CDR3 nucleotides are TGCGCCAGCAGCTTGTACCCGGTGGACGAGCAGTACTTC. The encoded protein is CASSLYPVDEQYF.

This rearrangement joins TRBV12-3 or TRBV12-4 to TRBJ2-3; D remains ambiguous. Judging by the DNA end, TRBJ2-7 fits better; the J call may be wrong. The CDR3 consists of 13 residues. In DNA form, the CDR3 reads TGTGCCAGCAGTTTAAGTACGTACAATGAGCAGTACTTC. As protein: CASSLSTYNEQYF.

V gene TRBV6-1 combines with J gene TRBJ2-3, with a weak D call TRBD2 (6 bases). V was pared by 5 bases and J by 0 bases, with 18 bases between. CDR3 size: 17 residues. Germline assignment: CDR1 MNHNS and CDR2 SASEGT. The CDR3 nucleotides are TGTGCCAGCAGTTTCCGCGAGGCAGCGGGTAGCACAGATACGCAGTATTTT. Residues: CASSFREAAGSTDTQYF.

The chain recombines TRBV6-2 or TRBV6-3 with TRBJ2-2, with a tentative D call TRBD2 (5 bases). The CDR3 is made up of 16 amino acids. The germline CDR1 and CDR2 sequences are MNHEY and SVGEGT. Trimming shortened V by 6 bases and J by 2 bases, and 16 bases separated the two germline ends. The DNA of the CDR3 is TGTGCCAGCAGACAAAGCCCGGGGTTAAACACCGGGGAGCTGTTTTTT. It encodes CASRQSPGLNTGELFF.

The gene calls are TRBV6-2 or TRBV6-3 and TRBJ2-5, with TRBD2 matching over 14 bases. Germline V CDR1 and CDR2: MNHEY, SVGEGT. The CDR3 is 15 amino acids. V trimming: 6 bases; J trimming: 4 bases; junction bases outside the gene matches: 4. The CDR3 is CASSRGLAGAETQYF. The DNA of the CDR3 is TGTGCCAGCAGCCGGGGACTAGCGGGAGCAGAGACCCAGTACTTC.

This clonotype is medium-sized by share. The V call is TRBV27, the J call TRBJ2-4; no clear D. Germline V CDR1 and CDR2: MNHEY, SMNVEV (reference sequence). Between the trimmed V and J ends, which lost 7 bases and 6 bases, there was a span of 22 bases. CDR3 length: 16 residues. In DNA form, the CDR3 reads TGTGCCAGCAACTTACTGGCGGATCAGAACCCAAACATTCAGTACTTC. Translated: CASNLLADQNPNIQYF.

V usage is TRBV7-3 and J usage is TRBJ2-4; 9 bases map to TRBD2. The assigned J gene may be wrong: the sequence end matches TRBJ2-7 better. Germline CDR1 reads SGHTA; CDR2 reads FQGTGA. This CDR3 spans 17 amino acids. This CDR3 reads CASSLKASGMGTDEQYF. In DNA form, the CDR3 reads TGTGCCAGCAGCTTAAAAGCTAGCGGGATGGGTACCGACGAGCAGTACTTC.

Points on this clonotype: Germline is not matched at one junction end, which may reflect a read error. The chain uses TRBV6-1 and TRBJ2-5; weak D call: TRBD2 (6 bases). CDR1 MNHNS and CDR2 SASEGT come from the germline V gene. This CDR3 region has 14 residues. The CDR3 here is CASTTQRVSYEQYF. The CDR3 DNA reads as TGTGCCAGCACAACCCAGCGGGTCTCCTACGAGCAGTACTTT.

This clonotype appeared a single time. The genes are TRBV27 and TRBJ2-1; D is perhaps TRBD1 (6 bases). With the DNA end fitting TRBJ2-7 better, the J assignment may be wrong. Germline values: CDR1 MNHEY, CDR2 SMNVEV (reference sequence). The CDR3 extends over 15 amino acids. Here the CDR3 DNA reads TGTGCCAGCAGTTTAAGGGCAGGGGCGTCCTACGAGCAGTACTTC. Its translation: CASSLRAGASYEQYF.

This clonotype was picked up a small number of times. The chain combines TRBV6-6 with TRBJ2-1; D is perhaps TRBD2 (5 bases). The DNA end is a closer match to TRBJ2-7, so the J assignment may be wrong. This CDR3 is 13 amino acids long. Looked up from germline, CDR1 is MNHNY and CDR2 is SVGAGI (reference sequence). Here the CDR3 DNA reads TGTGCCAGCAGTCTTACTAGCTCCTACGAGCAGTACTTC. Its protein product is CASSLTSSYEQYF.

This clonotype was seen only a few times. The rearrangement links TRBV11-2 to TRBJ2-1, with TRBD2 as a possible D gene (5 bases). The CDR3 consists of 16 residues. CDR1 SGHAT and CDR2 FQNNGV come from the germline V gene. V was trimmed by 0 bases and J by 0 bases, leaving 9 bases between them. This CDR3 is CASSLELGSSYNEQFF. The CDR3 DNA reads TGTGCCAGCAGCTTAGAGTTGGGGAGCTCCTACAATGAGCAGTTCTTC.

This chain joins TRBV6-1 and TRBJ2-1; 7 bases map to TRBD2. CDR3 length equals 16 residues. Trimming took 6 bases from V and 2 from J; bases not matched to a gene: 10. Looked up from germline, CDR1 is MNHNS and CDR2 is SASEGT. CDR3 DNA sequence: TGTGCCAGCAGACAGTTCGAGCGGGGTGCCTACAATGAGCAGTTCTTC. Residues: CASRQFERGAYNEQFF.

The chain combines TRBV12-3 or TRBV12-4 with TRBJ2-1, with D uncertain. CDR3 length: 10 residues. Trimming shortened V by 8 bases and J by 4 bases, and 3 bases separated the two germline ends. The CDR3 protein is CASGYNEQFF. CDR3 sequence (DNA): TGTGCCAGCGGTTACAATGAGCAGTTCTTC.

The chain is built from TRBV7-2 and TRBJ2-5; D uncertain. Trimming removed 3 bases from V and 0 bases from J, with 11 bases in between. The CDR3 has 15 residues. Germline CDR1 SGHTA, CDR2 FQGNSA. DNA for the CDR3: TGTGCCAGCAGCTTGTGGCAGGCTAACCAAGAGACCCAGTACTTC. Encoded protein: CASSLWQANQETQYF.

This clonotype has only a few counts. This chain uses TRBV25-1 with TRBJ2-7, with TRBD1 matching over 7 bases. With 3 bases clipped from V and 2 bases from J, the junction kept 4 bases outside the gene matches. This CDR3 contains 14 residues. Germline assignment: CDR1 MGHDK and CDR2 SYGVNS. The CDR3 region is CASSEPGQPYEQYF. CDR3 DNA sequence: TGTGCCAGCAGTGAGCCGGGACAGCCCTACGAGCAGTACTTC.

This clonotype was seen more than once but under ten times. The chain recombines TRBV7-2 with TRBJ2-5; D not resolved. CDR3 size: 15 residues. V was cut by 5 bases and J by 11 bases, with 24 bases left in between. Germline V CDR1 and CDR2: SGHTA, FQGNSA. CDR3 protein: CASSLSWSSYNEQYF. In DNA, the CDR3 is TGTGCCAGCAGCCTTAGCTGGAGCTCCTACAATGAGCAGTACTTC.

The V gene is TRBV7-2, the J gene TRBJ2-1; 7 bases line up with TRBD1. CDR1 and CDR2 from the germline V gene are SGHTA and FQGNSA. The V and J ends lost 3 bases and 2 bases, in that order; junction bases with no gene match: 7. The CDR3 runs to 16 residues. CDR3 residues: CASSFVSTGTYNEQFF. The CDR3, as DNA: TGTGCCAGCAGCTTCGTATCGACAGGGACCTACAATGAGCAGTTCTTC.